The clone carrying this TCR beta chain was picked up a small number of times. Trimming removed 7 bases from V and 5 bases from J, with 23 bases in between. The CDR3 spans 17 residues. Germline V gene data show CDR1 as SGHAT and CDR2 as FQNNGV. Researchers collected around 10 milliliters of peripheral blood from every single donor. This sample was taken from a study of blood T cells in healthy people across ages. Sample-barcoded 5' priming and a J-beta primer mix drove a second PCR of about 7 to 11 cycles. TCRdb recomputed calls from the 5' RACE reads with MiXCR, one row per CDR3 protein. The data show about 1.7 million distinct CDR3 sequences, roughly 27% seen once.

Input material: blood. The chain is built from TRBV11-2 and TRBJ2-2; D may be TRBD1 (6 bases). The clonotype was recovered from a woman aged 25 to 45 in good health. Here the CDR3 reads CASISLPGHPSTGELFF. The CDR3 DNA reads TGTGCCAGCATCTCGTTACCGGGACACCCGAGTACCGGGGAGCTGTTTTTT.